This T cell receptor beta chain was documented in a study of identical twins. CDR3 length: 16 residues. V shed 3 bases and J 4 bases; nucleotides not matched to a gene: 14. Germline V gives CDR1 DFQATT, CDR2 SNEGSKA (reference sequence). Study-wide results and caveats: The authors drew conclusions from cross-sectional statistical analysis rather than following the same donors.

Template switching created a universal primer site, and the cDNA included unique molecular identifiers. In TCRdb, the 5' RACE reads were re-called with MiXCR into one record per CDR3 protein. The sample has 500,000 or so distinct CDR3 sequences; more than 13% are singletons. A note on this clonotype: The antigen remains unidentified.

The donors were all healthy and Caucasian. The same data also went into a second study, on yellow fever vaccine responses in identical twins.

This chain links TRBV20-1 with TRBJ2-7; 8 bases agree with TRBD2. Source material: CD4+ T cells sorted from blood. The sequence was obtained from a woman aged 18 to 35 in good health. The CDR3 bases are TGCAGTGCTAGTAGGGGCGCTCTCGCGGGGGGTTACGAGCAGTACTTC. Translation gives CSASRGALAGGYEQYF.